This T cell receptor (beta chain) was retrieved from a study of cytomegalovirus exposure and HLA in healthy donors. The overall study: The platform used for the roughly 130 validation repertoires matched that of the roughly 670 first-cohort repertoires, a later analysis reported.

Germline loops: CDR1 GTSNPN, CDR2 SVGIG (reference sequence). The CDR3 has 14 amino acids. V was pared by 2 bases and J by 5 bases, with 12 bases between. Assay: immunoSEQ multiplex PCR; the TCRdb copy retains only in-frame clones and omits some. The sample includes 60,000 to 90,000 clones, 70% to 90% of them seen just once. This chain links TRBV30 with TRBJ1-4; possibly TRBD1 for D (6 bases). The receptor was derived from a man aged 30-40 years in good health and CMV-seronegative. Sequenced: PBMCs. The CDR3 bases are TGTGCCTGGAGTCTCATACAGGGAAATGAAAAACTGTTTTTT. Translating gives CAWSLIQGNEKLFF.